This T cell receptor beta chain was retrieved from a study of T cell responses to AZD1222 COVID-19 vaccine. Study results and caveats: Repertoire sampling happened only post peak T cell response. Just six people given AZD1222 tested seropositive at baseline. Increases in Spike-specific TCR breadth and depth were seen after two AZD1222 doses. The span of vaccine-associated CD4 TCRs extended across spike, with dominance at 160-218 and 743-854.

Measured with immunoSEQ multiplex PCR; TCRdb has only the in-frame clones, and not every one. Among some 120,000 clones listed, roughly 86% were seen once. There are 15 residues in the CDR3. Germline V CDR1 and CDR2: SGHTA, FQGNSA. For this clone: Its antigen is currently unknown. A junction end diverges from the germline sequence, so it may reflect a read error.

The chain uses TRBV7-2 and TRBJ2-5, with 12 positions matching TRBD2. The sequencing used peripheral blood, collected on day 0 of AZD1222 vaccination. The sequence came from an adult in good health. The CDR3 protein is CASSLGGGLAGRADF. CDR3 sequence (DNA): TGTGCCAGCAGCTTAGGGGGGGGACTAGCGGGCCGGGCGGACTTC.